Listed here is a single T cell receptor (beta chain). V was cut by 4 bases and J by 5 bases, with 14 bases left in between. Germline loops: CDR1 MNHEY, CDR2 SMNVEV (reference sequence). This CDR3 region has 14 residues. Produced via immunoSEQ multiplex PCR; TCRdb's table is partial and in-frame only. Found here are hundreds of thousands of clones, about 86% of them singletons; the top ten hold approximately 1.4%. This record comes from a study of blood T cell repertoires in COVID-19. This chain uses TRBV27 with TRBJ1-1, with TRBD1 as a possible D gene (6 bases). This clonotype originated in a man aged 80 or over with acute or convalescent COVID-19. Sequenced material: peripheral blood. CDR3 amino acids: CASSSITTGTEAFF. CDR3 DNA: TGTGCCAGCAGTTCCATTACCACAGGGACTGAAGCTTTCTTT.